A selection of T cell receptor beta chains follows, all from one sample in a study of blood T cell repertoires in COVID-19. Data came from immunoSEQ multiplex PCR; TCRdb stores just in-frame clones and leaves some out. The sample includes about 310,000 clones, approximately 89% of them seen just once. Sequences were obtained from PBMCs or T cells enriched from blood (not recorded which). The receptors were gathered from a woman aged 25 to 39 who had recovered from COVID-19. CDR3s include the opening cysteine and the closing phenylalanine or tryptophan. D genes are given only for firm matches. The size field is filled for only some rows; it gives once, few, many or a size class.

v_call,clone_size,d_call,j_call,cdr3_nt,cdr3_aa
TRBV7-3,NA,NA,TRBJ1-1,TGTGCCAGCAGCTCCCAGGTGGAGAACACTGAAGCTTTCTTT,CASSSQVENTEAFF
TRBV19,few,NA,TRBJ1-1,TGTGCCAGTAGCCGACCAACTGGATGGGGCGTTTCGAACACTGAAGCTTTCTTT,CASSRPTGWGVSNTEAFF
TRBV25-1,NA,TRBD2,TRBJ2-5,TGTGCCAGCAGTGAATTACTGACTAGCGGAGAGACCCAGTACTTC,CASSELLTSGETQYF
TRBV27,once,NA,TRBJ1-4,TGTGCCAGCAGTTTAGGGCAGGGCGGTAGCGAAAAACTGTTTTTT,CASSLGQGGSEKLFF
TRBV4-1,NA,TRBD1,TRBJ2-1,TGCGCCAGCAGCTACCCCGGGACAGGATCCTACAATGAGCAGTTCTTC,CASSYPGTGSYNEQFF
TRBV6-6,NA,TRBD1,TRBJ1-2,TGTGCCAGTAAGACAGGGGTGATATATGGCTACACCTTC,CASKTGVIYGYTF
TRBV18,NA,NA,TRBJ1-2,TGTGCCAGCTCACCGGACACTTTCTATGGCTACACCTTC,CASSPDTFYGYTF
TRBV20-1,NA,TRBD1,TRBJ2-1,TGCAGTGCTAGTTTAACAGGGGAGAGCGACAATGAGCAGTTCTTC,CSASLTGESDNEQFF
TRBV6-5,NA,NA,TRBJ2-7,TGTGCCACCTCGGGGAGGGGGGCCTCCTACGAGCAGTACTTC,CATSGRGASYEQYF
TRBV10-3,NA,TRBD1,TRBJ2-3,TGTGCCATCAGGTACTCGGACAGGAGTACAGATACGCAGTATTTT,CAIRYSDRSTDTQYF
TRBV7-9,NA,NA,TRBJ1-3,TGTGCCAGCAGCTTACAGGGCGGCTCTGGAAACACCATATATTTT,CASSLQGGSGNTIYF
TRBV7-2,NA,NA,TRBJ1-2,TGTGCCAGCAGTTCCGACAGATTCTATGGCTACACCTTC,CASSSDRFYGYTF
TRBV28,NA,NA,TRBJ2-2,TGTGCCAGCAGTTTATGGACAGCGAACACCGGGGAGCTGTTTTTT,CASSLWTANTGELFF
TRBV15,NA,NA,TRBJ2-5,TGTGCCACCAGCAGAACCCAGGGATGGGAGACCCAGTACTTC,CATSRTQGWETQYF
TRBV2,NA,NA,TRBJ1-4,TGTGCCAGCAGTGGCCCCGGACCCGTTTCAGGGCCTGCAGGGAATGAAAAACTGTTTTTT,CASSGPGPVSGPAGNEKLFF
TRBV7-3,NA,NA,TRBJ1-2,TGTGCCAGCAGCTTAACGGGAGGGCGTGATGGGTACGGCTACACCTTC,CASSLTGGRDGYGYTF
TRBV27,NA,TRBD2,TRBJ2-1,TGTGCCAGCAGATCCGGACTAGCGCTGAATGAGCAGTTCTTC,CASRSGLALNEQFF
TRBV3-1/TRBV3-2,NA,TRBD2,TRBJ2-1,TGTGCCAGCAGCCAGACAAGCGGGACTTCTTACAATGAGCAGTTCTTC,CASSQTSGTSYNEQFF